What follows are 19 T cell receptor beta chains derived from one specimen sequenced in a study of metastatic and nonmetastatic thyroid tumors. TCRdb re-analyzed the PCR reads using MiXCR. The profile shows 5,000 or so clones, roughly 35% of them singletons. Patients had received no treatment of any kind before thyroid surgery. Sequencing was carried out using adjacent normal tissue. These receptors were taken from a male donor with papillary thyroid cancer or a benign thyroid nodule (not recorded which). Some clones in this sample may be carry-over from other donors' samples.

The count of this clone is one. V is TRBV11-2 and J is TRBJ2-7; 8 bases align to TRBD1. In germline, CDR1 is SGHAT, CDR2 FQNNGV. This CDR3 contains 14 residues. V lost 5 bases and J lost 3; bases outside the gene matches: 6. CDR3 amino acids: CASSLGQANYEQYF. For the CDR3, the DNA is TGTGCCAGCAGCCTGGGACAGGCGAACTACGAGCAGTACTTC.

The V and J genes are TRBV4-1 and TRBJ2-2, with D possibly matching TRBD1 (6 bases). The CDR3 length is 14 residues. The V end lost 0 bases, the J end lost 5 bases, and 7 bases lay between the germline ends. Germline-derived CDR1 and CDR2 are MGHRA and YSYEKL. The CDR3 loop reads CASSQEQGTGELFF. CDR3 DNA: TGCGCCAGCAGCCAAGAACAGGGTACCGGGGAGCTGTTTTTT.

The chain is built from TRBV20-1 and TRBJ2-1, with 9 nucleotides matching TRBD2. Germline CDR1 reads DFQATT; CDR2 reads SNEGSKA (reference sequence). V dropped 1 base and J dropped 4; count of bases not matched to a gene: 8. CDR3 length: 16 residues. The CDR3 loop is CSARGSAGGLYNEQFF. Here the CDR3 DNA reads TGCAGTGCTAGAGGGTCCGCGGGAGGGTTGTACAATGAGCAGTTCTTC.

This chain uses TRBV28 with TRBJ1-1; D is possibly TRBD1 (6 bases). The CDR3 sequence is 14 residues long. V was cut by 2 bases and J by 5 bases, with 12 bases left in between. Germline loops: CDR1 MDHEN, CDR2 SYDVKM. CDR3 coding DNA: TGTGCCAGCAGTTTAGGGACACGTGAGACTGAAGCTTTCTTT. It specifies CASSLGTRETEAFF.

This clone was picked up a small number of times. This chain links TRBV25-1 with TRBJ2-1; perhaps TRBD2 as D (6 bases). The CDR3 is 16 residues long. The germline V gene encodes CDR1 MGHDK and CDR2 SYGVNS. The ends were cut back, 3 bases at V and 4 bases at J, with 16 bases in the middle. The CDR3 bases are TGTGCCAGCAGTGATCGCGGGGAACGACTATACAATGAGCAGTTCTTC. This codes for CASSDRGERLYNEQFF.

This clone was detected a few times. The rearrangement links TRBV2 to TRBJ2-3; D call uncertain. Germline CDR1 is SNHLY and CDR2 is FYNNEI. This CDR3 region has 15 residues. V shed 1 base and J shed 5 bases, with 13 bases lying between them. As DNA, the CDR3 is TGTGCCAGCAGTGAAGGCCCCCCCGGTGTAGATACGCAGTATTTT. Residues: CASSEGPPGVDTQYF.

The chain couples TRBV6-4 to TRBJ2-3, with 10 positions matching TRBD2. The germline V gene encodes CDR1 MRHNA and CDR2 SNTAGT. The length of the CDR3 is 16 residues. The ends lost 0 bases at V and 1 base at J; junction bases unmatched: 1. The chain's CDR3 is CASSDSGTSGTDTQYF. CDR3 coding DNA: TGTGCCAGCAGTGACTCCGGGACTAGCGGCACAGATACGCAGTATTTT.

A few counts support this clone. V is TRBV12-3 or TRBV12-4 and J is TRBJ1-5, with 7 bases fitting TRBD1. Trimming took 5 bases from V and 0 from J; bases not matched to a gene: 4. The CDR3 loop spans 15 amino acids. The CDR3 here is CASSTTGYSNQPQHF. The CDR3 DNA is TGTGCCAGCAGTACGACAGGGTATAGCAATCAGCCCCAGCATTTT.

V usage is TRBV20-1 and J usage is TRBJ1-2, with D unclear. The V gene's germline CDR1 is DFQATT and CDR2 SNEGSKA (reference sequence). The CDR3 consists of 13 residues. V lost 6 bases to trimming and J lost 0 bases, with 11 bases between them. The CDR3 is CSAKSPTNYGYTF. The CDR3 DNA is TGCAGTGCCAAGTCTCCTACTAACTATGGCTACACCTTC.

The V and J genes are TRBV20-1 and TRBJ1-6; D is undetermined. Germline-derived CDR1 and CDR2 are DFQATT and SNEGSKA (reference sequence). V was pared by 3 bases and J by 7 bases, with 13 bases between. CDR3 length equals 14 residues. CDR3 coding DNA: TGCAGTGCTAGTGGGGATTTACCAAATTCACCCCTCCACTTT. Translated, it gives CSASGDLPNSPLHF.

The rearrangement joins TRBV11-2 to TRBJ2-1, with D possibly matching TRBD1 (5 bases). This CDR3 contains 15 residues. V was cut by 5 bases and J by 2 bases, with 13 bases left in between. Germline assignment: CDR1 SGHAT and CDR2 FQNNGV. CDR3 sequence reads: CASSQQEQAYNEQFF. The CDR3 DNA sequence: TGTGCCAGCAGCCAACAGGAGCAGGCCTACAATGAGCAGTTCTTC.

This sequence joins TRBV7-9 and TRBJ2-1, with 7 bases that match TRBD2. The CDR3 loop spans 14 amino acids. Germline CDR1 SEHNR, CDR2 FQNEAQ (reference sequence). After removal of 6 bases from V and 7 bases from J, the junction contained 9 bases not matched to a gene. In nucleotides, the CDR3 is TGTGCCAGCAGTGACCACGGCGGGAGAAATGAGCAGTTCTTC. Translation: CASSDHGGRNEQFF. The entire variable domain, with the rest obtained from reference TRBV7-9 and TRBJ2-1, is as follows: DTGVSQNPRHKITKRGQNVTFRCDPISEHNRLYWYRQTLGQGPEFLTYFQNEAQLEKSRLLSDRFSAERPKGSFSTLEIQRTEQGDSAMYLCASSDHGGRNEQFFGPGTRLTVL.

By its share, this clone is medium-sized (0.01 to 0.1%). The chain links TRBV27 to TRBJ1-4; D ambiguous. V lost 2 bases, J lost 4 bases, and 17 bases lay in between. Germline CDR1 and CDR2: MNHEY and SMNVEV (reference sequence). The CDR3 sequence is 17 residues long. CDR3 loop: CASSLRAGRRVNEKLFF. The CDR3 bases are TGTGCCAGCAGTTTAAGGGCCGGAAGGAGAGTTAATGAAAAACTGTTTTTT. Together with reference TRBV27 and TRBJ1-4, the CDR3 gives the full variable domain: EAQVTQNPRYLITVTGKKLTVTCSQNMNHEYMSWYRQDPGLGLRQIYYSMNVEVTDKGDVPEGYKVSRKEKRNFPLILESPSPNQTSLYFCASSLRAGRRVNEKLFFGSGTQLSVL.

This clone is deemed medium-sized. The chain's CDR3 is CASSLTGLAGGNTGELFF. In DNA form, the CDR3 reads TGTGCCAGCAGTTTAACCGGACTAGCGGGCGGGAACACCGGGGAGCTGTTTTTT. The rearrangement joins TRBV28 to TRBJ2-2, with TRBD2 identical over 11 bases. The germline gives CDR1 MDHEN, CDR2 SYDVKM. The trim removed 2 bases at V and 1 base at J, leaving 6 bases unmatched. This CDR3 is 18 amino acids long.

This clone was counted only a few times. The V and J genes are TRBV28 and TRBJ1-6; no clear D. V gave up 4 bases and J gave up 6 bases, with 16 bases separating them. Germline values: CDR1 MDHEN, CDR2 SYDVKM. CDR3 length: 16 amino acids. CDR3 sequence reads: CASSSPAITANSPLHF. CDR3 sequence (DNA): TGTGCCAGCAGTTCCCCCGCTATTACGGCTAATTCACCCCTCCACTTT.

By share, this clone ranks as medium-sized (0.01 to 0.1%). The chain couples TRBV9 to TRBJ1-5; TRBD1 agrees at 8 bases. This CDR3 spans 14 amino acids. The trim removed 4 bases at V and 3 bases at J, leaving 3 bases unmatched. Germline V lookup: CDR1 SGDLS, CDR2 YYNGEE. DNA of the CDR3: TGTGCCAGCAGCTCACAGGGGGACAATCAGCCCCAGCATTTT. Translation: CASSSQGDNQPQHF.

The chain links TRBV3-1 to TRBJ2-5; no clear D. CDR1 is LGHDT and CDR2 is YNNKEL in the germline V gene (reference sequence). The CDR3 is made up of 14 amino acids. Trimming took 3 bases from V and 1 from J, leaving 9 bases between them. CDR3 in DNA: TGTGCCAGCAGCCATTGGCGTCCCCAAGAGACCCAGTACTTC. Its translation is CASSHWRPQETQYF.

This chain connects TRBV4-1 to TRBJ2-1; D ambiguous. Trimming pared 2 bases from V and 4 bases from J, leaving 9 bases between. This CDR3 is built from 14 residues. Germline V gene lookup returns CDR1 MGHRA and CDR2 YSYEKL. The CDR3: CASSQSGPYNEQFF. The CDR3 region has the DNA TGCGCCAGCAGCCAATCGGGCCCTTACAATGAGCAGTTCTTC.

The rearrangement joins TRBV6-1 to TRBJ2-2; 9 bases fit TRBD1. The CDR3 contains 15 residues. Trimming removed 5 bases from V and 4 bases from J; junction bases left unmatched: 5. CDR1 and CDR2 (germline): MNHNS, SASEGT. CDR3 bases: TGTGCCAGCAGTCCAGGACAGGGGATCACCGGGGAGCTGTTTTTT. Translation gives CASSPGQGITGELFF.